The sequence of this T cell receptor (beta chain) was determined in a study of cytomegalovirus exposure and HLA in healthy donors. Findings of the study overall: Presence/absence analyses treated sequencing depth as roughly uniform across donors. Reports indicated that the classifier achieved high specificity and sensitivity in diagnosing cytomegalovirus status. Most of the CMV-associated TCR beta chains (in a later analysis) appeared to be HLA-restricted.

CDR3 length: 16 amino acids. The junction had 14 bases not matched to a gene; V was cut back by 2 bases and J by 8 bases. In germline, CDR1 is MGHRA, CDR2 YSYEKL. Details on this clone: Its specificity is not known.

PCR primers comprised 60 Vbeta and 13 Jbeta primers. Libraries were prepared by immunoSEQ multiplex PCR; TCRdb keeps only in-frame clonotypes and omits some of them. The data hold some 120,000 clones, with 15% to 17% observed a single time. The source material was PBMCs. V and J are TRBV4-1 and TRBJ1-2; 7 positions match TRBD1. The clonotype originates from a woman under 30 in good health and CMV-seronegative. Here the CDR3 DNA reads TGCGCCAGCAGCCAACCCGGTCAGGGGGTTTCTAGGGGCTACACCTTC. It specifies CASSQPGQGVSRGYTF.